Each of the 10 T cell receptor beta chains below was sequenced from the same sample in a study of blood T cell repertoires in COVID-19. Profiled with immunoSEQ multiplex PCR; TCRdb holds only in-frame clones, not every one. The sample has more than 200,000 clones; over 75% are singletons. The sample comprised peripheral blood. The receptors derive from a woman aged 40 to 50 who had recovered from COVID-19.

V and J are TRBV6-2 or TRBV6-3 and TRBJ2-1; 10 bases are a match to TRBD1. Germline lookup yields CDR1 MNHEY and CDR2 SVGEGT. CDR3 size: 13 residues. The ends lost 3 bases at V and 12 bases at J; junction bases unmatched: 5. DNA for the CDR3: TGTGCCAGCAGTTATGTGGGACAGGGGAGGCAGTTCTTC. This encodes CASSYVGQGRQFF.

The V gene is TRBV5-1, the J gene TRBJ2-1; a possible D gene is TRBD2 (6 bases). The germline V gene has CDR1 SGHRS and CDR2 YFSETQ. The CDR3 sequence is 16 residues long. V was trimmed by 0 bases and J by 0 bases, leaving 10 bases between them. The CDR3 nucleotides read TGCGCCAGCAGCTTGGTGAGGACTAACTCCTACAATGAGCAGTTCTTC. It encodes CASSLVRTNSYNEQFF.

This chain uses TRBV9 with TRBJ2-1; 7 positions agree with TRBD2. The CDR3 is made up of 16 amino acids. Trimming cost V 0 bases and J 5 bases; bases outside gene matches: 8. CDR1 and CDR2 from the germline V gene are SGDLS and YYNGEE. CDR3 protein: CASSVEAQRGHNEQFF. For the CDR3, the DNA is TGTGCCAGCAGCGTAGAGGCCCAGCGGGGTCACAATGAGCAGTTCTTC.

CDR3 residues: CASSVTGGTEAFF. The DNA of the CDR3 is TGCGCCAGCAGTGTTACAGGGGGAACTGAAGCTTTCTTT. The chain combines TRBV10-2 with TRBJ1-1; TRBD1 aligns across 8 bases. V lost 4 bases and J lost 5; bases outside the gene matches: 3. The CDR3 totals 13 residues. Germline V gene data show CDR1 as WSHSY and CDR2 as SAAADI.

The chain employs TRBV18 and TRBJ2-5, with D possibly TRBD1 on 5 matching bases. Germline CDR1 is KGHSH and CDR2 is LQKENI. The CDR3 contains 15 residues. The V gene lost 1 base and the J gene lost 5 bases, with 14 bases spanning the gap. The CDR3 DNA reads as TGTGCCAGCTCACCACGGCAGGGTCCAGGGGAGACCCAGTACTTC. Its translation: CASSPRQGPGETQYF.

Worth noting for this clone: Other DNA sequences in this specimen translate into the identical CDR3. The rearrangement uses TRBV11-2 and TRBJ2-7, with D tentatively TRBD1 (5 bases). Germline CDR1 reads SGHAT; CDR2 reads FQNNGV. Trimming cost V 1 base and J 1 base, with 8 bases left between them. The CDR3 extends over 14 amino acids. CDR3 amino acids: CASSLAGSSYEQYF. CDR3 bases: TGTGCCAGCAGCTTAGCAGGGTCGTCCTACGAGCAGTACTTC.

The gene calls are TRBV4-3 and TRBJ1-5; TRBD1 is a possible D gene (6 bases). The CDR3 extends over 13 amino acids. V lost 4 bases and J 5 bases, leaving 9 bases between the germline ends. Germline V gene data show CDR1 as LGHNA and CDR2 as YSLEER. As DNA, the CDR3 is TGCGCCAGCAGCCCGGACAGATATCAGCCCCAGCATTTT. Its protein product is CASSPDRYQPQHF.

The V and J genes are TRBV6-5 and TRBJ1-2; 8 bases are shared with TRBD1. V lost 11 bases and J lost 5; bases outside the gene matches: 4. Germline CDR1 MNHEY, CDR2 SVGAGI. The CDR3 is 11 residues long. CDR3 bases: TGTGCCGGCCAGGGGGCGTATGGCTACACCTTC. This codes for CAGQGAYGYTF.

This clone was observed a single time. The chain employs TRBV6-2 or TRBV6-3 and TRBJ1-5; D possibly corresponds to TRBD1 (6 bases). This CDR3 comprises 16 residues. V shed 6 bases and J shed 5 bases, with 20 bases lying between them. Germline values: CDR1 MNHEY, CDR2 SVGEGT. The CDR3 nucleotides read TGTGCCAGCAGCTTAGCAGGGGTGGTTTTCGATCAGCCCCAGCATTTT. Its protein product is CASSLAGVVFDQPQHF.

The genes are TRBV9 and TRBJ1-2; perhaps TRBD1 as D (5 bases). The CDR3 loop spans 14 amino acids. Germline V gene lookup returns CDR1 SGDLS and CDR2 YYNGEE. V was cut by 4 bases and J by 6 bases, with 16 bases left in between. The CDR3 protein is CASSSWGGVDGYTF. The CDR3, as DNA: TGTGCCAGCAGCTCCTGGGGGGGGGTTGATGGCTACACCTTC.